A single sample is the source of the 25 T cell receptor beta chains below, sequenced in a study of CD8 T cells in ankylosing spondylitis. TCRdb fed the 5' RACE reads into MiXCR, producing one record per CDR3 protein. The repertoire includes 700,000 to 1,000,000 distinct CDR3 sequences, about 11% of them detected once, and around 0.51% sits in the top ten. Study-level results: The study identified a TCR beta motif of several highly homologous variants that appeared characteristic of ankylosing spondylitis blood.

No antigen is known for these receptors. Sequenced material: blood, either unsorted or a sorted T cell fraction (not recorded which). These receptors all stem from a male donor with ankylosing spondylitis.

This clonotype came up many times. The chain couples TRBV7-2 to TRBJ2-3; 14 positions match TRBD2. The trim removed 10 bases at V and 4 bases at J, leaving 4 bases unmatched. This CDR3 has 14 amino acids. Germline V lookup: CDR1 SGHTA, CDR2 FQGNSA. The CDR3 protein is CATSTSGGADTQYF. CDR3 DNA sequence: TGTGCCACATCGACTAGCGGGGGGGCAGATACGCAGTATTTT.

The chain recombines TRBV20-1 with TRBJ2-7; D is uncertain. This CDR3 contains 14 residues. V was clipped by 5 bases and J by 2 bases, with 16 bases between them. Germline CDR1 and CDR2: DFQATT and SNEGSKA (reference sequence). CDR3: CSAPGPQDPYEQYF. The CDR3 nucleotides are TGCAGTGCTCCTGGGCCCCAGGATCCCTACGAGCAGTACTTC.

The chain joins TRBV30 to TRBJ2-3; D not certain. The V gene's germline CDR1 is GTSNPN and CDR2 SVGIG (reference sequence). Trimming took off 4 bases at V and 3 bases at J, with 5 bases between the two ends. The CDR3 totals 11 residues. CDR3 loop: CAWTATDTQYF. The CDR3, as DNA: TGTGCCTGGACAGCAACAGATACGCAGTATTTT.

This clonotype came up a few times. V is TRBV20-1 and J is TRBJ2-2, with 7 bases identical to TRBD1. With 6 bases clipped from V and 4 bases from J, the junction kept 5 bases outside the gene matches. The CDR3 contains 13 residues. Germline V gives CDR1 DFQATT, CDR2 SNEGSKA (reference sequence). CDR3 protein: CSAPDRSTGELFF. In nucleotides, the CDR3 is TGCAGTGCGCCGGACAGGTCCACCGGGGAGCTGTTTTTT.

The genes are TRBV5-6 and TRBJ2-6, with unresolved D. There are 16 residues in the CDR3. Germline V lookup: CDR1 SGHDT, CDR2 YYEEEE. V was pared by 2 bases and J by 0 bases, with 9 bases between. CDR3 in amino acids: CASSFKLSSGANVLTF. In DNA form, the CDR3 reads TGTGCCAGCAGCTTTAAACTAAGCTCTGGGGCCAACGTCCTGACTTTC.

The chain recombines TRBV18 with TRBJ2-7; D perhaps matches TRBD2 (6 bases). The V end lost 3 bases, the J end lost 0 bases, and 15 bases lay between the germline ends. The CDR3 runs to 16 residues. Germline assignment: CDR1 KGHSH and CDR2 LQKENI. The DNA for the CDR3 is TGTGCCAGCTCACCCCTAACCGGGAGAGGCTCCTACGAGCAGTACTTC. Translation gives CASSPLTGRGSYEQYF.

This clonotype was recorded many times. The chain is built from TRBV12-3 or TRBV12-4 and TRBJ1-2; no firm D call. The CDR3 has 12 residues. The V gene lost 6 bases and the J gene lost 4 bases, with 9 bases spanning the gap. This CDR3 reads CASSGWTYGYTF. The CDR3 DNA sequence: TGTGCCAGCAGCGGTTGGACCTATGGCTACACCTTC.

The table lists this clonotype with many counts. V is TRBV7-9 and J is TRBJ2-3; no clear D. In germline, CDR1 is SEHNR, CDR2 FQNEAQ (reference sequence). V lost 5 bases, J lost 4 bases, and 7 bases lay in between. CDR3 length: 12 amino acids. The CDR3 loop is CASSPRSDTQYF. CDR3 in DNA: TGTGCCAGCAGCCCGCGGTCAGATACGCAGTATTTT. The variable domain in full, completed from reference TRBV7-9 and TRBJ2-3, reads DTGVSQNPRHKITKRGQNVTFRCDPISEHNRLYWYRQTLGQGPEFLTYFQNEAQLEKSRLLSDRFSAERPKGSFSTLEIQRTEQGDSAMYLCASSPRSDTQYFGPGTRLTVL.

V and J are TRBV7-6 and TRBJ2-7, with D tentatively TRBD1 (5 bases). Germline CDR1 SGHVS, CDR2 FNYEAQ. V gave up 3 bases and J gave up 0 bases, with 15 bases separating them. The CDR3 runs 16 residues. CDR3 sequence: CASSFLTTENSYEQYF. In DNA form, the CDR3 reads TGTGCCAGCAGCTTTCTTACGACAGAGAACTCCTACGAGCAGTACTTC.

This clonotype was seen only a few times. This chain joins TRBV10-3 and TRBJ2-3, with 10 bases aligning to TRBD2. The CDR3 covers 14 residues. Germline CDR1 and CDR2: ENHRY and SYGVKD. V shed 6 bases, J shed 4 bases, and the junction held 4 bases outside the gene matches. CDR3 amino acids: CAISASGSPDTQYF. Written as DNA, the CDR3 is TGTGCCATCAGCGCTAGCGGGAGTCCAGATACGCAGTATTTT.

The chain employs TRBV4-2 and TRBJ1-1, with D possibly matching TRBD1 (6 bases). The CDR3 sequence is 16 residues long. Germline assignment: CDR1 LGHNA and CDR2 YNFKEQ. Trimming took 1 base from V and 5 from J, leaving 17 bases between them. The CDR3, as DNA: TGTGCCAGCAGCCAAGCTGGCGGGGGCGGAGGGACTGAAGCTTTCTTT. It encodes CASSQAGGGGGTEAFF.

This chain uses TRBV7-8 with TRBJ2-7, with D tentatively TRBD2 (6 bases). Germline assignment: CDR1 SGHVS and CDR2 FQNEAQ. The germline V and J ends were trimmed by 1 base and 2 bases, with 12 bases remaining between them. The CDR3 consists of 15 residues. The CDR3 protein is CASSLGGDFPYEQYF. Here the CDR3 DNA reads TGTGCCAGCAGCTTAGGAGGGGACTTTCCCTACGAGCAGTACTTC.

This chain uses TRBV6-5 with TRBJ2-3; 9 bases line up with TRBD2. The CDR3 has 16 amino acids. Germline V lookup: CDR1 MNHEY, CDR2 SVGAGI. With V trimmed by 0 bases and J by 2 bases, 3 bases remained unmatched. The CDR3 here is CASSYSAGGLTDTQYF. The CDR3, as DNA: TGTGCCAGCAGTTACTCGGCGGGGGGGCTCACAGATACGCAGTATTTT.

The chain has TRBV20-1 and TRBJ2-5; 7 bases line up with TRBD2. Germline V gene sequence: CDR1 DFQATT, CDR2 SNEGSKA (reference sequence). The trim removed 6 bases at V and 5 bases at J, leaving 9 bases unmatched. This CDR3 has 13 residues. CDR3 protein: CSAIRVGGETQYF. Written as DNA, the CDR3 is TGCAGTGCAATCAGGGTGGGGGGGGAGACCCAGTACTTC.

This clonotype was detected ten times or more. V and J are TRBV12-3 or TRBV12-4 and TRBJ1-3, with D maybe TRBD1 (5 bases). This CDR3 region has 14 residues. Trimming pared 7 bases from V and 1 base from J, leaving 11 bases between. CDR3 in amino acids: CASNLRGSGNTIYF. In DNA form, the CDR3 reads TGTGCCAGCAATCTAAGGGGTTCTGGAAACACCATATATTTT.

This clonotype was seen more than once but under ten times. The genes are TRBV2 and TRBJ1-5, with TRBD1 matching 8 bases. Germline V gene data show CDR1 as SNHLY and CDR2 as FYNNEI. V shed 5 bases, J shed 6 bases, and the junction held 9 bases outside the gene matches. The CDR3 consists of 15 residues. This CDR3 reads CASSPLDRASQPQHF. In nucleotides, the CDR3 is TGTGCCAGCAGTCCCCTGGACAGGGCAAGTCAGCCCCAGCATTTT.

This clonotype came up a few times. The rearrangement joins TRBV15 to TRBJ1-2, with no clear D. The length of the CDR3 is 14 residues. V lost 0 bases to trimming and J lost 1 base, with 6 bases between them. Germline CDR1 reads LNHNV; CDR2 reads YYDKDF (reference sequence). CDR3 DNA: TGTGCCACCAGCAGAGATCGTCGTAACTATGGCTACACCTTC. It encodes CATSRDRRNYGYTF. The variable domain in full, completed from reference TRBV15 and TRBJ1-2, reads DAMVIQNPRYQVTQFGKPVTLSCSQTLNHNVMYWYQQKSSQAPKLLFHYYDKDFNNEADTPDNFQSRRPNTSFCFLDIRSPGLGDTAMYLCATSRDRRNYGYTFGSGTRLTVV.

This clonotype was observed a few times. The chain employs TRBV6-2 or TRBV6-3 and TRBJ2-3, with D perhaps matching TRBD1 (7 bases). The ends were cut back, 6 bases at V and 2 bases at J, with 15 bases in the middle. The CDR3 totals 15 residues. The germline V gene encodes CDR1 MNHEY and CDR2 SVGEGT. For the CDR3, the DNA is TGTGCCAGCAGACTCGACAGGGACTTCACAGATACGCAGTATTTT. Its translation is CASRLDRDFTDTQYF.

This clonotype was picked up a small number of times. The rearrangement uses TRBV5-1 and TRBJ1-3; TRBD1 might be the D (6 bases). Trimming pared 0 bases from V and 2 bases from J, leaving 15 bases between. The CDR3 contains 17 residues. In germline, CDR1 is SGHRS, CDR2 YFSETQ. The chain's CDR3 is CASSLGYGQSPGNTIYF. CDR3 nucleotides: TGCGCCAGCAGCTTGGGATACGGACAGTCCCCTGGAAACACCATATATTTT.

This clonotype was counted a single time. The chain joins TRBV20-1 to TRBJ2-5; tentative D call: TRBD2 (6 bases). CDR1 DFQATT and CDR2 SNEGSKA come from the germline V gene (reference sequence). CDR3 length: 14 amino acids. V gave up 3 bases and J gave up 5 bases, with 16 bases separating them. This CDR3 is CSASPLATRETQYF. The CDR3 nucleotides read TGCAGTGCTAGCCCGCTAGCGACCAGGGAGACCCAGTACTTC.

This clonotype has just a few counts. This chain links TRBV6-1 with TRBJ2-3, with unresolved D. The germline V gene encodes CDR1 MNHNS and CDR2 SASEGT. V was pared by 6 bases and J by 0 bases, with 16 bases between. This CDR3 has 16 amino acids. CDR3 nucleotides: TGTGCCAGCAGGGTAAAACGGCAGCTTAGCACAGATACGCAGTATTTT. It encodes CASRVKRQLSTDTQYF.

This clonotype was seen only a few times. The V and J genes are TRBV28 and TRBJ2-5; 8 bases agree with TRBD2. Unmatched junction bases numbered 7, after V lost 4 bases and J lost 3 bases. This CDR3 region has 15 residues. Germline V lookup: CDR1 MDHEN, CDR2 SYDVKM. The CDR3 sequence: CASSSTGGSKETQYF. The DNA of the CDR3 is TGTGCCAGCAGTTCTACGGGAGGGAGTAAAGAGACCCAGTACTTC.

This clonotype was counted a few times. The chain carries TRBV4-3 and TRBJ2-1, with TRBD1 matching over 7 bases. The length of the CDR3 is 18 residues. CDR1 is LGHNA and CDR2 is YSLEER in the germline V gene. V was clipped by 2 bases and J by 5 bases; unmatched bases: 15. The CDR3 protein is CASSQFGQVPGWDNEQFF. Written as DNA, the CDR3 is TGCGCCAGCAGCCAATTTGGACAGGTTCCAGGTTGGGACAATGAGCAGTTCTTC.

J is TRBJ2-1 and V is TRBV4-3; D is unresolved. The CDR3 consists of 14 residues. Trimming removed 1 base at V and 0 bases at J, with 4 bases between. In germline, CDR1 is LGHNA, CDR2 YSLEER. The chain's CDR3 is CASSQGLSYNEQFF. CDR3 sequence (DNA): TGCGCCAGCAGCCAAGGGCTCTCCTACAATGAGCAGTTCTTC.

The chain is built from TRBV7-9 and TRBJ2-3; D might be TRBD1 (6 bases). Germline-derived CDR1 and CDR2 are SEHNR and FQNEAQ (reference sequence). With 0 bases removed from V and 8 bases from J, the gap between germline ends came to 6 bases. There are 12 residues in the CDR3. CDR3 region: CASSLAQGTQYF. As DNA, the CDR3 is TGTGCCAGCAGCTTAGCACAGGGTACGCAGTATTTT. Using reference TRBV7-9 and TRBJ2-3 for the parts outside the CDR3, the full variable domain is DTGVSQNPRHKITKRGQNVTFRCDPISEHNRLYWYRQTLGQGPEFLTYFQNEAQLEKSRLLSDRFSAERPKGSFSTLEIQRTEQGDSAMYLCASSLAQGTQYFGPGTRLTVL.